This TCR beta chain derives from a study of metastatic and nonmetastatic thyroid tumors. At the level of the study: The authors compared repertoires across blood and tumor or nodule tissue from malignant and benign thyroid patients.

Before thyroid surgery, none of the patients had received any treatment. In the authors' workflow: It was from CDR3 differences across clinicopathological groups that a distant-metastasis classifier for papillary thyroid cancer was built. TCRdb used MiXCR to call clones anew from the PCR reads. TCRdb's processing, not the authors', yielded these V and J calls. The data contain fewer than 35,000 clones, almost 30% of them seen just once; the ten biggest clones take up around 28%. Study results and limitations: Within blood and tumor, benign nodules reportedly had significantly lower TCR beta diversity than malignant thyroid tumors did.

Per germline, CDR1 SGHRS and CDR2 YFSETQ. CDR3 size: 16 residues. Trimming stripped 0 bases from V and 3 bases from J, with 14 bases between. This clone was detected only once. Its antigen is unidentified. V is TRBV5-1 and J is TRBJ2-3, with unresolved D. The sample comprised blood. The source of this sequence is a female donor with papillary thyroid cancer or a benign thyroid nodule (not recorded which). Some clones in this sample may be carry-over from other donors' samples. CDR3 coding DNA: TGCGCCAGCAGCTTGGAACAGCTCGCTAGGACAGATACGCAGTATTTT. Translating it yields CASSLEQLARTDTQYF.